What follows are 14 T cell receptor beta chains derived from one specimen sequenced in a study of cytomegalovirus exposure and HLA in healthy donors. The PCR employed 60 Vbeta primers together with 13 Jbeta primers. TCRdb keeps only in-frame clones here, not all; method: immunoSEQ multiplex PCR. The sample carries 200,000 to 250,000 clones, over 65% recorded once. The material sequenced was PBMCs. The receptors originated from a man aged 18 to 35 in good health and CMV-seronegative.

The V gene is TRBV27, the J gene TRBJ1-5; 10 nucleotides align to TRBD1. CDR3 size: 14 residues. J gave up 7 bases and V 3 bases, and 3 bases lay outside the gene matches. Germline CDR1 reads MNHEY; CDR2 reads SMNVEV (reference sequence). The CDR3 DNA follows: TGTGCCAGCAGTTTGACAGGGGGCGGGCAGCCCCAGCATTTT. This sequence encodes CASSLTGGGQPQHF.

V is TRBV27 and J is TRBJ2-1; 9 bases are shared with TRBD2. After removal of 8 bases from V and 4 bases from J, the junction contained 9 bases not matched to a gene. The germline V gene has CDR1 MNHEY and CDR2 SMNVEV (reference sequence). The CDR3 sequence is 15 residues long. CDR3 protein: CASAAGTSPYNEQFF. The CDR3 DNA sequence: TGTGCCAGCGCCGCCGGGACTAGCCCATACAATGAGCAGTTCTTC.

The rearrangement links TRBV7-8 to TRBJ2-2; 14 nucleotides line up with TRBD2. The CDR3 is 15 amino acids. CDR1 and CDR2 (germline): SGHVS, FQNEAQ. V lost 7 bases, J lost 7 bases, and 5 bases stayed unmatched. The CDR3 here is CASKGLAGVHGELFF. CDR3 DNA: TGTGCCAGCAAGGGACTAGCGGGAGTGCACGGGGAGCTGTTTTTT.

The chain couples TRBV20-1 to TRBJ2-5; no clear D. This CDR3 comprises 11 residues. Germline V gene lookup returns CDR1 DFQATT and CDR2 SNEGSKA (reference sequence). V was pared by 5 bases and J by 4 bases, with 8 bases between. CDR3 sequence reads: CSAHLRETQYF. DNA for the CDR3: TGCAGTGCTCACCTAAGAGAGACCCAGTACTTC.

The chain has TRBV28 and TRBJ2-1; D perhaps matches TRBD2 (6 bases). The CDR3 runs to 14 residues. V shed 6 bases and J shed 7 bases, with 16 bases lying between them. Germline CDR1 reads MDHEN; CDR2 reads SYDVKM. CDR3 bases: TGTGCCAGCAGAGGGGCGGGAAGGGGTAATGAGCAGTTCTTC. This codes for CASRGAGRGNEQFF.

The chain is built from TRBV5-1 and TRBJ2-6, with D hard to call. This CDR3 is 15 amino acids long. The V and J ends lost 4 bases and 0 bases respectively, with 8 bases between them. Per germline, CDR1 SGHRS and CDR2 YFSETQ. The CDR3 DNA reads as TGCGCCAGCAGCCCCACTACCTCTGGGGCCAACGTCCTGACTTTC. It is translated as CASSPTTSGANVLTF.

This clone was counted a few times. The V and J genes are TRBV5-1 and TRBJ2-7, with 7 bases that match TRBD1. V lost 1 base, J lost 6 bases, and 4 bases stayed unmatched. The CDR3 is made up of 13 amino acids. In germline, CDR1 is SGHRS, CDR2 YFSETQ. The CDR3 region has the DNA TGCGCCAGCAGCTTGCAGGGGGTCGCCGAGCAGTACTTC. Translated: CASSLQGVAEQYF.

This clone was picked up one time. CDR3 sequence: CASRDRQGREQFF. The CDR3 region has the DNA TGTGCCAGCAGGGACCGACAGGGAAGGGAGCAGTTCTTC. V and J are TRBV28 and TRBJ2-1, with 7 bases lining up with TRBD1. J gave up 10 bases and V 6 bases, and 9 bases lay outside the gene matches. The CDR3 totals 13 residues. Per the germline V gene, CDR1 is MDHEN and CDR2 is SYDVKM.

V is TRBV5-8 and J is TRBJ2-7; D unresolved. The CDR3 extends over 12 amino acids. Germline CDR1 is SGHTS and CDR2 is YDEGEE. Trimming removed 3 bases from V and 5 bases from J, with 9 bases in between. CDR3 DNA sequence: TGTGCCAGCAGCTCCTCAACAGACGAGCAGTACTTC. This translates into CASSSSTDEQYF.

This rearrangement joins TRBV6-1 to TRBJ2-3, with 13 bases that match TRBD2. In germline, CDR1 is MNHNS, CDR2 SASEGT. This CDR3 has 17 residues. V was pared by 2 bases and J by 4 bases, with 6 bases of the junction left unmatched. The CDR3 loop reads CASSELGTSGIADTQYF. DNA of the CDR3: TGTGCCAGCAGTGAACTTGGGACTAGCGGGATCGCAGATACGCAGTATTTT.

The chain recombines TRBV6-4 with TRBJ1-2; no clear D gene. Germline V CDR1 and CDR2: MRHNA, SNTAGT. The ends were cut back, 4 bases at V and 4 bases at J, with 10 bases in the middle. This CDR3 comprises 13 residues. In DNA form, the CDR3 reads TGTGCCAGCAGTGCGAGGGCAGGCTATGGCTACACCTTC. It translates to CASSARAGYGYTF.

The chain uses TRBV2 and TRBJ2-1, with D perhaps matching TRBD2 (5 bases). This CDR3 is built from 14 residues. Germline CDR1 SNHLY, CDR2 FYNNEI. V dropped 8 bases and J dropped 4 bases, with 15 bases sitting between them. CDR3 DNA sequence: TGTGCCAGCGGAAAACTAGTGGGTTACAATGAGCAGTTCTTC. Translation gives CASGKLVGYNEQFF.

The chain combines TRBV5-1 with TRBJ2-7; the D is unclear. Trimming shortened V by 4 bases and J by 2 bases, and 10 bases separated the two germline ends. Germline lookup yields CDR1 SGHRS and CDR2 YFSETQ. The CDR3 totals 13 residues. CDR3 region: CASSPATPYEQYF. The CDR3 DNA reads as TGCGCCAGCAGCCCCGCTACCCCCTACGAGCAGTACTTC.

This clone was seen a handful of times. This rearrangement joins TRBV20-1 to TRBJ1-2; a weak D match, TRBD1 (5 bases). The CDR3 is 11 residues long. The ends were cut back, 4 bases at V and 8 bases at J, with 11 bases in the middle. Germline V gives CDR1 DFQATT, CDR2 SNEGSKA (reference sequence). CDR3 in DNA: TGCAGTGCTAACGGACATAAAGGCTACACCTTC. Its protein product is CSANGHKGYTF.